The 22 T cell receptor beta chains listed next were all sequenced from one sample in a study of blood T cell repertoires in COVID-19. Assay: immunoSEQ multiplex PCR; the TCRdb copy retains only in-frame clones and omits some. Of 130,000 or so clones listed, more than 75% were seen once; the top ten hold about 2%. The sequenced sample consisted of peripheral blood. These receptors were collected from a man in his 70s with active COVID-19.

CDR3 amino acids: CASSLVSRGVKKGNQPQHF. CDR3 coding DNA: TGTGCCAGCAGCTTAGTATCCAGGGGAGTAAAGAAGGGCAATCAGCCCCAGCATTTT. The gene calls are TRBV7-8 and TRBJ1-5; D perhaps matches TRBD1 (6 bases). CDR1 and CDR2 (germline): SGHVS, FQNEAQ. Trimming took 1 base from V and 2 from J, leaving 21 bases between them. This CDR3 has 19 amino acids.

The chain carries TRBV28 and TRBJ1-5, with 7 positions matching TRBD1. The CDR3 extends over 17 amino acids. The trim removed 4 bases at V and 0 bases at J, leaving 9 bases unmatched. Looked up from germline, CDR1 is MDHEN and CDR2 is SYDVKM. CDR3 in amino acids: CASSSTPGQYSNQPQHF. The DNA of the CDR3 is TGTGCCAGCAGTTCCACTCCGGGACAGTATAGCAATCAGCCCCAGCATTTT.

V gene TRBV15 combines with J gene TRBJ2-3; 10 bases match TRBD1. V lost 6 bases, J lost 2 bases, and 11 bases stayed unmatched. Germline V gene data show CDR1 as LNHNV and CDR2 as YYDKDF (reference sequence). This CDR3 spans 17 amino acids. The CDR3 region has the DNA TGTGCCACCAGTTCGCCCCGGGACAGGGGTTCCACAGATACGCAGTATTTT. This sequence encodes CATSSPRDRGSTDTQYF.

This clone was observed a handful of times. The rearrangement links TRBV7-9 to TRBJ1-6, with 11 positions matching TRBD1. The CDR3 is 15 residues long. V shed 5 bases and J 10 bases; nucleotides not matched to a gene: 7. From germline, CDR1 is SEHNR and CDR2 FQNEAQ (reference sequence). For the CDR3, the DNA is TGTGCCAGCAGCGTGGACAGGGGGCAAGGGTCACCCCTCCACTTT. Translated, it gives CASSVDRGQGSPLHF.

The gene calls are TRBV9 and TRBJ2-1; possibly TRBD1 for D (6 bases). In germline, CDR1 is SGDLS, CDR2 YYNGEE. This CDR3 is 15 amino acids long. With 5 bases removed from V and 0 bases from J, the gap between germline ends came to 12 bases. The DNA of the CDR3 is TGTGCCAGCAGTGCTACAGGGTCCTCCTACAATGAGCAGTTCTTC. Protein: CASSATGSSYNEQFF.

This rearrangement joins TRBV7-9 to TRBJ2-7, with 7 bases identical to TRBD1. Looked up from germline, CDR1 is SEHNR and CDR2 is FQNEAQ (reference sequence). The length of the CDR3 is 15 residues. J was trimmed by 2 bases and V by 5 bases; bases with no gene match: 9. The CDR3 here is CASSPPTGPTYEQYF. CDR3 nucleotide sequence: TGTGCCAGCAGCCCCCCGACAGGGCCCACCTACGAGCAGTACTTC. Combining the CDR3 with reference TRBV7-9 and TRBJ2-7 gives the whole variable domain DTGVSQNPRHKITKRGQNVTFRCDPISEHNRLYWYRQTLGQGPEFLTYFQNEAQLEKSRLLSDRFSAERPKGSFSTLEIQRTEQGDSAMYLCASSPPTGPTYEQYFGPGTRLTVT.

The chain uses TRBV6-2 or TRBV6-3 and TRBJ1-5; weak D call: TRBD1 (6 bases). Trimming removed 4 bases at V and 2 bases at J, with 15 bases between. The CDR3 totals 16 residues. Germline loops: CDR1 MNHEY, CDR2 SVGEGT. The CDR3 DNA reads TGTGCCAGCAGTTCTGGGGGCCAGGCCGGCAATCAGCCCCAGCATTTT. Its protein is CASSSGGQAGNQPQHF.

This clone has more than one count but fewer than ten. This sequence joins TRBV3-1 (or the pseudogene TRBV3-2) and TRBJ2-2, with 10 bases fitting TRBD2. This CDR3 has 15 residues. Trimming cost V 8 bases and J 2 bases; bases outside gene matches: 5. Germline loops: CDR1 LGHDT, CDR2 YNNKEL (reference sequence). CDR3 amino acids: CASGRTSGNTGELFF. Here the CDR3 DNA reads TGTGCCAGCGGGCGGACTAGCGGTAACACCGGGGAGCTGTTTTTT.

This rearrangement joins TRBV19 to TRBJ2-1, with 7 bases that match TRBD2. Per the germline V gene, CDR1 is LNHDA and CDR2 is SQIVND (reference sequence). CDR3 length equals 14 residues. The trim removed 5 bases at V and 7 bases at J, leaving 8 bases unmatched. CDR3 DNA sequence: TGTGCCAGTAGTCGGCGGGAGTCCAGGAATGAGCAGTTCTTC. This gives the protein CASSRRESRNEQFF.

The V and J genes are TRBV7-2 and TRBJ2-7, with 10 positions matching TRBD2. The CDR3 loop spans 15 amino acids. Germline CDR1 reads SGHTA; CDR2 reads FQGNSA. With V trimmed by 5 bases and J by 5 bases, 9 bases remained unmatched. In nucleotides, the CDR3 is TGTGCCAGCAGCAACGGACTAGCGGCTAGGCACGAGCAGTACTTC. This sequence encodes CASSNGLAARHEQYF.

The chain uses TRBV5-8 and TRBJ1-2; the D gene is possibly TRBD1 (5 bases). With 0 bases removed from V and 4 bases from J, the gap between germline ends came to 13 bases. The CDR3 is made up of 15 amino acids. Germline assignment: CDR1 SGHTS and CDR2 YDEGEE. CDR3 nucleotide sequence: TGTGCCAGCAGCTTGGACGGGGGGGAAGGCTATGGCTACACCTTC. Translation: CASSLDGGEGYGYTF.

This clone was seen once. The rearrangement links TRBV6-5 to TRBJ2-7, with 9 positions matching TRBD1. Germline-derived CDR1 and CDR2 are MNHEY and SVGAGI. With V trimmed by 6 bases and J by 3 bases, 3 bases remained unmatched. The CDR3 is 13 residues long. The CDR3 loop reads CASSTGGLYEQYF. The CDR3 DNA is TGTGCCAGCAGCACAGGGGGCCTCTACGAGCAGTACTTC.

The rearrangement uses TRBV7-2 and TRBJ2-7, with TRBD2 as a possible D gene (5 bases). V was cut by 5 bases and J by 2 bases, with 19 bases left in between. Germline V gene sequence: CDR1 SGHTA, CDR2 FQGNSA. The CDR3 has 16 amino acids. CDR3 sequence: CASSPPVGSGTYEQYF. The CDR3 coding sequence is TGTGCCAGCAGCCCCCCGGTGGGGAGCGGAACCTACGAGCAGTACTTC.

This chain uses TRBV7-9 with TRBJ2-7, with D maybe TRBD2 (6 bases). The CDR3 covers 15 residues. V was pared by 5 bases and J by 4 bases, with 18 bases between. Germline V lookup: CDR1 SEHNR, CDR2 FQNEAQ (reference sequence). Here the CDR3 reads CASSPPGRGTYEQYF. The CDR3 coding sequence is TGTGCCAGCAGCCCCCCGGGGAGAGGGACTTACGAGCAGTACTTC.

This rearrangement joins TRBV6-2 or TRBV6-3 to TRBJ1-4; no firm D call. The germline V and J ends were trimmed by 2 bases and 8 bases, with 12 bases remaining between them. The CDR3 covers 14 residues. Per germline, CDR1 MNHEY and CDR2 SVGEGT. CDR3 in DNA: TGTGCCAGCAGTTACCCCCGTCTCGGGGAAAAACTGTTTTTT. Translation gives CASSYPRLGEKLFF.

The chain joins TRBV28 to TRBJ2-7, with D perhaps TRBD2 (6 bases). This CDR3 has 12 amino acids. The V end was cut by 3 bases, the J end by 4 bases, with 7 bases between. Germline CDR1 reads MDHEN; CDR2 reads SYDVKM. For the CDR3, the DNA is TGTGCCAGCAGTTTGGGGGGTTACGAGCAGTACTTC. Amino acids: CASSLGGYEQYF.

This clone showed up many times. The chain employs TRBV11-2 and TRBJ2-7; 9 bases fit TRBD1. Unmatched junction bases numbered 5, after V lost 5 bases and J lost 0 bases. The CDR3 extends over 15 amino acids. Germline V gene data show CDR1 as SGHAT and CDR2 as FQNNGV. The CDR3 loop is CASSPTGGSSYEQYF. The CDR3 nucleotides are TGTGCCAGCAGCCCGACAGGGGGTAGCTCCTACGAGCAGTACTTC.

The chain couples TRBV29-1 to TRBJ2-1; D not certain. V lost 1 base, J lost 4 bases, and 5 bases lay in between. Germline CDR1 reads SQVTM; CDR2 reads ANQGSEA. The CDR3 is made up of 12 amino acids. Written as DNA, the CDR3 is TGCAGCGTTGAAGGCGGATACAATGAGCAGTTCTTC. It is translated as CSVEGGYNEQFF.

The chain couples TRBV24-1 to TRBJ2-7; TRBD1 matches 8 bases. The germline V gene encodes CDR1 KGHDR and CDR2 SFDVKD. J gave up 4 bases and V 3 bases, and 10 bases lay outside the gene matches. This CDR3 is 16 amino acids long. CDR3 sequence (DNA): TGTGCCACCAGTGATACAGGAGGGACAGGCCCTTACGAGCAGTACTTC. This encodes CATSDTGGTGPYEQYF.

This rearrangement joins TRBV18 to TRBJ2-7; 9 nucleotides agree with TRBD2. V dropped 3 bases and J dropped 2; count of bases not matched to a gene: 8. CDR1 and CDR2 from the germline V gene are KGHSH and LQKENI. The CDR3 has 16 residues. The CDR3 loop is CASSPPGGRAPYEQYF. The CDR3 DNA reads TGTGCCAGCTCACCCCCTGGCGGGAGGGCCCCCTACGAGCAGTACTTC.

The chain has TRBV29-1 and TRBJ1-2; the D gene is possibly TRBD1 (5 bases). Trimming took off 4 bases at V and 5 bases at J, with 14 bases between the two ends. The length of the CDR3 is 13 residues. Germline CDR1 SQVTM, CDR2 ANQGSEA. The CDR3 loop is CSVAGGVDYGYTF. The DNA for the CDR3 is TGCAGCGTTGCGGGAGGGGTGGATTATGGCTACACCTTC.

This clone was picked up one time. The chain uses TRBV6-2 or TRBV6-3 and TRBJ2-1, with 13 bases matching TRBD2. The V and J ends lost 7 bases and 9 bases, in that order; junction bases with no gene match: 15. CDR1 and CDR2 from the germline V gene are MNHEY and SVGEGT. This CDR3 contains 17 residues. The CDR3: CASTPGLAGSIVGEQFF. DNA of the CDR3: TGTGCCAGCACCCCGGGACTAGCGGGGAGCATTGTTGGTGAGCAGTTCTTC.